The clone carrying this T cell receptor beta chain was recorded many times. This sample is drawn from a study of early T cells in non-severe SARS-CoV-2 infection. TCRdb reprocessed the 5' RACE reads with MiXCR, giving one entry per CDR3 protein. The data hold about 80,000 distinct CDR3 sequences, with 14% observed a single time. The V and J ends lost 4 bases and 4 bases respectively, with 7 bases between them. There are 12 residues in the CDR3. Germline CDR1 is SEHNR and CDR2 is FQNEAQ (reference sequence). V is TRBV7-9 and J is TRBJ1-1; D is ambiguous. Material: whole blood. This clonotype was obtained from an adult who was a healthcare worker with PCR-confirmed SARS-CoV-2 infection or an uninfected control (not recorded which). CDR3 DNA sequence: TGTGCCAGCAGCTATATTGGCACTGAAGCTTTCTTT. It specifies CASSYIGTEAFF.